These 30 T cell receptor beta chains were sequenced from one sample in a study of cytomegalovirus exposure and HLA in healthy donors. Primers for the PCR totalled 60 Vbeta and 13 Jbeta. Profiled with immunoSEQ multiplex PCR; TCRdb holds only in-frame clones, not every one. The sample records some 150,000 clones, around 84% being singletons. Sequencing was carried out using PBMCs. Source of these receptors: a man in his forties in good health and CMV-seropositive.

The chain has TRBV7-2 and TRBJ2-3; 10 bases map to TRBD2. Germline assignment: CDR1 SGHTA and CDR2 FQGNSA. J was trimmed by 5 bases and V by 1 base; bases with no gene match: 6. CDR3 length equals 16 residues. DNA for the CDR3: TGTGCCAGCAGCTTAGTTCCAGCGGGAGGGCGAGATACGCAGTATTTT. Translated: CASSLVPAGGRDTQYF.

This clone has only a few counts. The CDR3 DNA is TGTGCCAGCAGCCCCGGGACAGGGGCCTACGAGCAGTACTTC. It codes for CASSPGTGAYEQYF. The chain recombines TRBV7-9 with TRBJ2-7, with 10 bases matching TRBD1. CDR1 is SEHNR, CDR2 FQNEAQ, per germline (reference sequence). The CDR3 contains 14 residues. J was trimmed by 2 bases and V by 5 bases; bases with no gene match: 3.

The genes are TRBV5-4 and TRBJ1-1, with TRBD1 identical over 9 bases. Germline V lookup: CDR1 SGHNT, CDR2 YYREEE (reference sequence). The CDR3 has 15 residues. The J segment lost 2 bases and the V segment lost 5 bases, leaving 7 bases of the junction unmatched. The CDR3 bases are TGTGCCAGCAGGCGGACAGGGGAGGTCAACACTGAAGCTTTCTTT. Protein: CASRRTGEVNTEAFF.

This clone was counted between two and nine times. The chain combines TRBV6-6 with TRBJ1-2; TRBD1 aligns across 8 bases. The CDR3 spans 16 residues. Germline V gives CDR1 MNHNY, CDR2 SVGAGI (reference sequence). The trim removed 7 bases at V and 0 bases at J, leaving 10 bases unmatched. The CDR3 loop is CASTPQGALTNYGYTF. For the CDR3, the DNA is TGTGCCAGCACCCCCCAGGGGGCCTTAACTAACTATGGCTACACCTTC.

The V call is TRBV2, the J call TRBJ1-2; D possibly corresponds to TRBD1 (6 bases). V was clipped by 5 bases and J by 7 bases, with 20 bases between them. CDR3 length equals 15 residues. Per germline, CDR1 SNHLY and CDR2 FYNNEI. This CDR3 is CASSPGQPVRFGYTF. The CDR3 DNA reads TGTGCCAGCAGTCCCGGACAGCCCGTTAGGTTTGGCTACACCTTC.

This clone was detected a few times. V is TRBV19 and J is TRBJ1-5; possible D gene TRBD1, 6 bases. Germline lookup yields CDR1 LNHDA and CDR2 SQIVND (reference sequence). Trimming pared 0 bases from V and 2 bases from J, leaving 14 bases between. The CDR3 runs to 17 residues. DNA of the CDR3: TGTGCCAGTAGTATAGAGGGACAAAAACGGGGCAATCAGCCCCAGCATTTT. This encodes CASSIEGQKRGNQPQHF.

This clone came up a few times. The chain uses TRBV29-1 and TRBJ2-3; 10 bases match TRBD2. The germline V gene has CDR1 SQVTM and CDR2 ANQGSEA. The CDR3 is made up of 15 amino acids. Trimming took 5 bases from V and 3 from J; bases not matched to a gene: 8. The CDR3 bases are TGCAGCGTTAGCGGGAGGGCCGGGGGTACAGATACGCAGTATTTT. Protein sequence: CSVSGRAGGTDTQYF.

The chain couples TRBV28 to TRBJ2-5; TRBD1 matches at 9 bases. The end of the DNA is better explained by TRBJ2-7, so the J call may be wrong. CDR1 is MDHEN, CDR2 SYDVKM, per germline. The CDR3 consists of 16 residues. CDR3 coding DNA: TGTGCCAGCAGTCCCATCCTCGGGACAGGGCACTACGAGCAGTACTTC. Its translation is CASSPILGTGHYEQYF.

This clone was picked up a small number of times. The chain links TRBV7-6 to TRBJ2-3, with D uncertain. The germline V and J ends were trimmed by 3 bases and 1 base, with 5 bases remaining between them. The CDR3 contains 13 residues. Germline lookup yields CDR1 SGHVS and CDR2 FNYEAQ. The CDR3 protein is CASSLARTDTQYF. Written as DNA, the CDR3 is TGTGCCAGCAGCTTGGCTCGCACAGATACGCAGTATTTT.

The V gene is TRBV10-1, the J gene TRBJ2-3; 9 positions agree with TRBD2. Germline-derived CDR1 and CDR2 are WNHNN and SYGVQD (reference sequence). J lost 1 base, V lost 0 bases, and 8 bases had no gene match. The CDR3 sequence is 18 residues long. The CDR3 coding sequence is TGCGCCAGCAGTGAGTCGATCTTCGCGGGAGGGCGCACAGATACGCAGTATTTT. Residues: CASSESIFAGGRTDTQYF.

This chain links TRBV4-2 with TRBJ2-6; TRBD2 matches 10 bases. The V gene end was trimmed by 8 bases and the J gene end by 1 base; junction bases not matched to a gene: 2. The germline gives CDR1 LGHNA, CDR2 YNFKEQ. CDR3 length equals 15 residues. This chain's CDR3 is CASGTSVSGANVLTF. The CDR3, as DNA: TGTGCCAGCGGGACTAGCGTATCTGGGGCCAACGTCCTGACTTTC.

The rearrangement uses TRBV18 and TRBJ2-7; D uncertain. The CDR3 runs to 13 residues. Trimming left V 8 bases short and J 5 bases short, with 16 bases between. Looked up from germline, CDR1 is KGHSH and CDR2 is LQKENI. The CDR3 sequence: CASPPPAGHEQYF. The CDR3 DNA is TGTGCCAGCCCCCCGCCGGCAGGCCACGAGCAGTACTTC.

J is TRBJ1-2 and V is TRBV6-5; tentative D call: TRBD1 (5 bases). Germline-derived CDR1 and CDR2 are MNHEY and SVGAGI. Trimming took off 2 bases at V and 5 bases at J, with 12 bases between the two ends. This CDR3 has 14 amino acids. The CDR3 here is CASSYTTGNYGYTF. CDR3 sequence (DNA): TGTGCCAGCAGTTACACCACAGGCAATTATGGCTACACCTTC.

This clone appeared a few times. J is TRBJ1-6 and V is TRBV6-1; no definite D call. Germline V gene lookup returns CDR1 MNHNS and CDR2 SASEGT. V lost 1 base to trimming and J lost 0 bases, with 7 bases between them. CDR3 length equals 16 residues. Here the CDR3 DNA reads TGTGCCAGCAGTGAAGGGCGGAGCTCCTATAATTCACCCCTCCACTTT. This translates into CASSEGRSSYNSPLHF.

CDR3: CASSPSGPGTDTQYF. CDR3 nucleotides: TGTGCCAGCTCACCCAGCGGACCGGGCACAGATACGCAGTATTTT. The rearrangement joins TRBV18 to TRBJ2-3; D is perhaps TRBD2 (5 bases). The CDR3 is 15 residues long. The V end was cut by 3 bases, the J end by 1 base, with 11 bases between. Germline V gene data show CDR1 as KGHSH and CDR2 as LQKENI.

The chain links TRBV10-3 to TRBJ2-3, with TRBD2 matching 8 bases. This CDR3 contains 14 residues. V shed 10 bases, J shed 1 base, and the junction held 7 bases outside the gene matches. Germline lookup yields CDR1 ENHRY and CDR2 SYGVKD. The CDR3 loop is CATQTSEGTDTQYF. The CDR3 nucleotides are TGTGCCACACAGACTAGCGAGGGCACAGATACGCAGTATTTT.

CDR3 sequence: CASSPQGDYGYTF. CDR3 coding DNA: TGTGCCAGCAGTCCTCAGGGTGACTATGGCTACACCTTC. The rearrangement joins TRBV6-5 to TRBJ1-2; a weak D match, TRBD1 (5 bases). This CDR3 is 13 amino acids long. The V gene's germline CDR1 is MNHEY and CDR2 SVGAGI. V was cut by 5 bases and J by 3 bases, with 10 bases left in between.

The rearrangement joins TRBV19 to TRBJ1-1; 9 nucleotides match TRBD1. CDR1 and CDR2 from the germline V gene are LNHDA and SQIVND (reference sequence). V gave up 5 bases and J gave up 3 bases; unmatched junction bases: 13. This CDR3 region has 17 residues. For the CDR3, the DNA is TGTGCCAGTAGTTCACCTTTGTTTAGGACAGGGGACACTGAAGCTTTCTTT. It codes for CASSSPLFRTGDTEAFF.

The rearrangement links TRBV6-1 to TRBJ1-4; D call uncertain. The V and J ends lost 7 bases and 0 bases respectively, with 6 bases between them. From germline, CDR1 is MNHNS and CDR2 SASEGT. The CDR3 covers 13 residues. The CDR3 region is CASNFATNEKLFF. For the CDR3, the DNA is TGTGCCAGCAACTTTGCAACTAATGAAAAACTGTTTTTT.

This sequence joins TRBV25-1 and TRBJ2-1; possible D gene TRBD1, 6 bases. The V gene lost 3 bases and the J gene lost 7 bases, with 25 bases spanning the gap. This CDR3 region has 18 residues. Germline loops: CDR1 MGHDK, CDR2 SYGVNS. Here the CDR3 reads CASSDRRTGSIVENEQFF. CDR3 DNA: TGTGCCAGCAGTGACCGCAGAACAGGGAGTATAGTTGAGAATGAGCAGTTCTTC.

This sequence joins TRBV5-4 and TRBJ2-7; 9 bases are shared with TRBD1. The CDR3 totals 15 residues. CDR1 SGHNT and CDR2 YYREEE come from the germline V gene (reference sequence). Trimming took 2 bases from V and 2 from J; bases not matched to a gene: 5. The CDR3 spells CASSLGTGPTYEQYF. For the CDR3, the DNA is TGTGCCAGCAGCTTAGGGACAGGGCCCACCTACGAGCAGTACTTC. Variable domain in full (rest from reference TRBV5-4 and TRBJ2-7): ETGVTQSPTHLIKTRGQQVTLRCSSQSGHNTVSWYQQALGQGPQFIFQYYREEENGRGNFPPRFSGLQFPNYSSELNVNALELDDSALYLCASSLGTGPTYEQYFGPGTRLTVT.

The chain links TRBV28 to TRBJ2-1; 8 bases align to TRBD1. In germline, CDR1 is MDHEN, CDR2 SYDVKM. The V and J ends lost 5 bases and 1 base, in that order; junction bases with no gene match: 4. The CDR3 has 15 residues. CDR3 nucleotide sequence: TGTGCCAGCAGTCCCGGGACAGGTTCCTACAATGAGCAGTTCTTC. It translates to CASSPGTGSYNEQFF.

The genes are TRBV18 and TRBJ1-4; maybe TRBD1 (6 bases). This CDR3 region has 18 residues. The germline CDR1 and CDR2 sequences are KGHSH and LQKENI. V was clipped by 1 base and J by 0 bases, with 15 bases between them. This CDR3 reads CASSPQITQGSTNEKLFF. In DNA, the CDR3 is TGTGCCAGCTCACCACAGATTACCCAGGGGTCAACTAATGAAAAACTGTTTTTT.

The chain carries TRBV25-1 and TRBJ1-4; no reliable D call. CDR3 length equals 14 residues. Trimming stripped 3 bases from V and 8 bases from J, with 13 bases between. Germline V gene data show CDR1 as MGHDK and CDR2 as SYGVNS. The CDR3 sequence is CASSDHTRFEKLFF. The CDR3 DNA reads TGTGCCAGCAGTGATCATACTAGGTTCGAAAAACTGTTTTTT.

This clone was seen once. This chain joins TRBV18 and TRBJ2-1; 15 bases are a match to TRBD2. The V segment lost 0 bases and the J segment 6 bases; nucleotides outside the gene matches: 3. This CDR3 is built from 17 residues. Germline assignment: CDR1 KGHSH and CDR2 LQKENI. The chain's CDR3 is CASSPPGLAGGPNEQFF. DNA of the CDR3: TGTGCCAGCTCACCACCGGGACTAGCGGGAGGCCCCAATGAGCAGTTCTTC.

Concerning this clone itself: This CDR3 is also generated by other DNA sequences in the sample. The V and J genes are TRBV6-1 and TRBJ2-7; a weak D match, TRBD1 (5 bases). Looked up from germline, CDR1 is MNHNS and CDR2 is SASEGT. Between the trimmed V and J ends, which lost 5 bases and 3 bases, there was a span of 17 bases. The CDR3 has 15 amino acids. Here the CDR3 DNA reads TGTGCCAGCAGTAACCCGGGCCAAGGGGTCTACGAGCAGTACTTC. Protein product: CASSNPGQGVYEQYF.

The gene calls are TRBV19 and TRBJ1-5; 8 nucleotides match TRBD1. From germline, CDR1 is LNHDA and CDR2 SQIVND (reference sequence). The J segment lost 3 bases and the V segment lost 10 bases, leaving 5 bases of the junction unmatched. The CDR3 has 13 residues. CDR3 nucleotides: TGTGCCACCGCGGACAGGGTCAATCAGCCCCAGCATTTT. Its protein product is CATADRVNQPQHF.

Details on this clone: One end of the junction fails to match germline, which may point to a read error. Distinct nucleotide sequences in the sample also encode this CDR3. The chain joins TRBV2 to TRBJ2-3, with D possibly TRBD2 on 6 matching bases. This CDR3 spans 13 amino acids. Germline V gene data show CDR1 as SNHLY and CDR2 as FYNNEI. CDR3 DNA: TGTGCTAGCACCTTGGACTATACAGATACGCAGTATTTT. It is translated as CASTLDYTDTQYF.

A note on this clone: The same CDR3 is also encoded by other DNA sequences in this sample. The rearrangement joins TRBV18 to TRBJ2-7; 10 bases map to TRBD1. The V segment lost 3 bases and the J segment 2 bases; nucleotides outside the gene matches: 1. The CDR3 extends over 14 amino acids. CDR1 and CDR2 from the germline V gene are KGHSH and LQKENI. In nucleotides, the CDR3 is TGTGCCAGCTCACCCGGGACAGGGGCCTACGAGCAGTACTTC. Protein product: CASSPGTGAYEQYF.

About this clone: Within the sample, other DNA sequences also encode this same CDR3. The chain couples TRBV5-1 to TRBJ2-3, with 12 bases identical to TRBD2. Germline V gene sequence: CDR1 SGHRS, CDR2 YFSETQ. The J segment lost 4 bases and the V segment lost 7 bases, leaving 7 bases of the junction unmatched. The CDR3 length is 15 residues. The DNA for the CDR3 is TGCGCCAGCGATATACTAGCGGGAGGCCCAGATACGCAGTATTTT. Encoded protein: CASDILAGGPDTQYF.